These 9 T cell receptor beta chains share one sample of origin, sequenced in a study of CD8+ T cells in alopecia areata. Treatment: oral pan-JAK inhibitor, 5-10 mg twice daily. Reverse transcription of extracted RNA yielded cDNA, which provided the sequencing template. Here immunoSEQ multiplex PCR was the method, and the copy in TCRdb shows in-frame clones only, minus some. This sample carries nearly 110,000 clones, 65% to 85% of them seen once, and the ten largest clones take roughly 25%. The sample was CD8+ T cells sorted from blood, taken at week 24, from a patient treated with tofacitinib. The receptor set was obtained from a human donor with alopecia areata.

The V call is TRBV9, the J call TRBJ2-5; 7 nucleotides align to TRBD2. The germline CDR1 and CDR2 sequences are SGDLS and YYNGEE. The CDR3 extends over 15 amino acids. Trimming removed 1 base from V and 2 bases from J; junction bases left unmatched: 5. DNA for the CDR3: TGTGCCAGCAGCGTAACGGCGGGGGAACAAGAGACCCAGTACTTC. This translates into CASSVTAGEQETQYF.

CDR3 region: CASSDSGGRSYNSPLHF. CDR3 sequence (DNA): TGTGCCAGCAGTGACAGTGGGGGGAGGTCCTATAATTCACCCCTCCACTTT. The V gene is TRBV6-1, the J gene TRBJ1-6; the D gene is possibly TRBD1 (5 bases). Germline V gene lookup returns CDR1 MNHNS and CDR2 SASEGT. This CDR3 contains 17 residues. Trimming removed 3 bases from V and 1 base from J, with 13 bases in between.

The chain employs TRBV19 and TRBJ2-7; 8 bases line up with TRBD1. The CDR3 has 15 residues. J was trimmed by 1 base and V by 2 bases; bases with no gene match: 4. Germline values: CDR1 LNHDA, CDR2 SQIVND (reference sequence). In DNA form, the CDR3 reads TGTGCCAGTAGTATAACCGGGACAGGTTCCTACGAGCAGTACTTC. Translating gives CASSITGTGSYEQYF.

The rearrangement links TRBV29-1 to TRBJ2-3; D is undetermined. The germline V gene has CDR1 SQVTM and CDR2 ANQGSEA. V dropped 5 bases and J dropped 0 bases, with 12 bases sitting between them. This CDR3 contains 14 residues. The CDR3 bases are TGCAGCGTTCGGCAGACAACTAGCACAGATACGCAGTATTTT. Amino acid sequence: CSVRQTTSTDTQYF.

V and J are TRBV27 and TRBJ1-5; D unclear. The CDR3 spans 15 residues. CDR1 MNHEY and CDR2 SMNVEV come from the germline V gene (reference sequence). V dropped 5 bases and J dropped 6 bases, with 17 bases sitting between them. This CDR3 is CASSPRLGVGQPQHF. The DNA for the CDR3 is TGTGCCAGCAGTCCCCGTCTCGGGGTCGGTCAGCCCCAGCATTTT.

The CDR3 DNA sequence: TGTGCCAGCAGTGAAGCGCATACCGGGGCTGGAAACACCATATATTTT. Its protein is CASSEAHTGAGNTIYF. The V gene is TRBV6-1, the J gene TRBJ1-3; no firm D call. The CDR3 totals 16 residues. V dropped 0 bases and J dropped 2 bases, with 11 bases sitting between them. Germline-derived CDR1 and CDR2 are MNHNS and SASEGT.

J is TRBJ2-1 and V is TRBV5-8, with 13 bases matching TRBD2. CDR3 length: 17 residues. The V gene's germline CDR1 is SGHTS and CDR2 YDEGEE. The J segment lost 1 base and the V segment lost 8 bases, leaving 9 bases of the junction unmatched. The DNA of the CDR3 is TGTGCCAGGAGGGGACTAGCGGGGAGAGGGTCCTACAATGAGCAGTTCTTC. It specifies CARRGLAGRGSYNEQFF.

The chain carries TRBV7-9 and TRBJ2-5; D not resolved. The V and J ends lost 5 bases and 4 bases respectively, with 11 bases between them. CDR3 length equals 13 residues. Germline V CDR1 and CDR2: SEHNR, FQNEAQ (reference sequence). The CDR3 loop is CASSHSVGETQYF. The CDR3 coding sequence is TGTGCCAGCAGCCACAGCGTTGGAGAGACCCAGTACTTC.

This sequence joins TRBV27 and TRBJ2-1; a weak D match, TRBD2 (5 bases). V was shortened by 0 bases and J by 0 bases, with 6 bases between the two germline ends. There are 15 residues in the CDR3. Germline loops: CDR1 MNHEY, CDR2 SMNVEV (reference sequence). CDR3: CASSLSSGSYNEQFF. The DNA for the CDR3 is TGTGCCAGCAGTTTATCGAGCGGCTCCTACAATGAGCAGTTCTTC.